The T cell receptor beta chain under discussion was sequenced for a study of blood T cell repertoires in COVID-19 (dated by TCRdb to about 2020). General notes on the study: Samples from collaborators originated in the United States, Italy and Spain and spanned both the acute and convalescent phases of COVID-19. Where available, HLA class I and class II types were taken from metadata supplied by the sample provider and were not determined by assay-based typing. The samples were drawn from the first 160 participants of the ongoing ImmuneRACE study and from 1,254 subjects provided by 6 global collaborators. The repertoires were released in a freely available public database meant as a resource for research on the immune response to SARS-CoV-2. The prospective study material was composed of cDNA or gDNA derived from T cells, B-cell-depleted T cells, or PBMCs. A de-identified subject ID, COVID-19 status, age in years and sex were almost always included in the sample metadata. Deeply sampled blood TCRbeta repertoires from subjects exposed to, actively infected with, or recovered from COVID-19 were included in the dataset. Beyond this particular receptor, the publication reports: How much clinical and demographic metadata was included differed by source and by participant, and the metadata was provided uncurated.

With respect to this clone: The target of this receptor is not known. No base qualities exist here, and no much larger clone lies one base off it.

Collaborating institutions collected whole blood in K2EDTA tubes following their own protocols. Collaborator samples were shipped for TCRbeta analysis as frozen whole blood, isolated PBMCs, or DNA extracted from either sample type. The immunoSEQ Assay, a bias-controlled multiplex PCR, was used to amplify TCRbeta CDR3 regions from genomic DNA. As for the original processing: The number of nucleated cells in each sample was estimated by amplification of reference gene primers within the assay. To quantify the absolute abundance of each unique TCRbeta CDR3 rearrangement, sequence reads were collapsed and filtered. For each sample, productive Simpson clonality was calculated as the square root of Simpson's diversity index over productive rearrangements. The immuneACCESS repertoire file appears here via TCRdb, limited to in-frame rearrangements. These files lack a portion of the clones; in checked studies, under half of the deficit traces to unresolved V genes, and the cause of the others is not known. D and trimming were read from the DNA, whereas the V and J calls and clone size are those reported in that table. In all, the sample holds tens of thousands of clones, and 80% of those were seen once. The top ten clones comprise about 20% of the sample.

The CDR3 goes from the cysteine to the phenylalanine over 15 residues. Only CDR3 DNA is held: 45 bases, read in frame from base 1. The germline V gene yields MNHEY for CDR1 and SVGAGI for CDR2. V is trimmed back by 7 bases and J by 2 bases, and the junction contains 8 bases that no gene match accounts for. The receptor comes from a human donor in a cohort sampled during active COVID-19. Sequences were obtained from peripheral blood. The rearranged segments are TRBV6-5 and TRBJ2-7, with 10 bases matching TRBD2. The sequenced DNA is TGTGCCAGCAAAGTTAGCGGGAGGCTTGCCTACGAGCAGTACTTC. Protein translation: CASKVSGRLAYEQYF.